This T cell receptor beta chain is drawn from a study of cytomegalovirus exposure and HLA in healthy donors. General observations from the study: CMV serostatus alone was available as immune exposure information.

CDR1 is MNHGY and CDR2 is SAAAGT in the germline V gene. Trimming at V came to 3 bases and at J to 3 bases, leaving 2 bases not matched to a gene. The CDR3 has 14 amino acids. PCR employed 60 Vbeta and 13 Jbeta primers. TCRdb's copy holds only in-frame clones and misses some; the assay was immunoSEQ multiplex PCR. The sample records about 160,000 clones, 65% to 85% being singletons. There are a few counts of this clone. Antigen unknown. Input material: PBMCs. This clonotype was sampled from a man in his sixties in good health and CMV-seronegative. The J gene is TRBJ1-5, the V gene TRBV6-8, with 7 bases that match TRBD1. CDR3 residues: CASSYGQVNQPQHF. As DNA, the CDR3 is TGTGCCAGCAGTTATGGACAGGTCAATCAGCCCCAGCATTTT.